These 22 T cell receptor beta chains came from one sample sequenced in a study of blood T cells in healthy people across ages. A J-beta primer mix and a sample-barcoded 5' primer were used in a second PCR of roughly 7 to 12 cycles. TCRdb processed the 5' RACE reads anew with MiXCR; each CDR3 protein has one entry. The sample lists 1.4 million or so distinct CDR3 sequences; around 40% were seen once. The sample taken for sequencing was blood. The receptors originated from a woman under 30 in good health.

The chain uses TRBV4-3 and TRBJ2-3, with TRBD2 matching 11 bases. The length of the CDR3 is 18 residues. Germline V gene sequence: CDR1 LGHNA, CDR2 YSLEER. Trimming at V came to 3 bases and at J to 2 bases, leaving 10 bases not matched to a gene. In DNA form, the CDR3 reads TGCGCCAGCAGCCACGATTCGACTAGCGGGGTTCCCACAGATACGCAGTATTTT. It specifies CASSHDSTSGVPTDTQYF.

The chain has TRBV4-3 and TRBJ2-2; TRBD1 is a possible D gene (6 bases). V lost 4 bases to trimming and J lost 4 bases, with 13 bases between them. Germline CDR1 and CDR2: LGHNA and YSLEER. This CDR3 has 15 residues. The chain's CDR3 is CASSRDMFFTGELFF. The CDR3 DNA reads TGCGCCAGCAGCCGGGACATGTTTTTCACCGGGGAGCTGTTTTTT.

V is TRBV7-9 and J is TRBJ1-1, with D perhaps matching TRBD1 (5 bases). With 5 bases removed from V and 5 bases from J, the gap between germline ends came to 15 bases. In germline, CDR1 is SEHNR, CDR2 FQNEAQ (reference sequence). This CDR3 has 14 amino acids. The DNA of the CDR3 is TGTGCCAGCAGCCCTGTGGGGGTGGAAACTGAAGCTTTCTTT. Translated, it gives CASSPVGVETEAFF.

This chain links TRBV27 with TRBJ1-1; unclear D gene. With 2 bases removed from V and 7 bases from J, the gap between germline ends came to 11 bases. The CDR3 loop spans 13 amino acids. CDR1 MNHEY and CDR2 SMNVEV come from the germline V gene (reference sequence). The CDR3 spells CASSLGRTYEAFF. DNA of the CDR3: TGTGCCAGCAGTTTAGGTAGGACTTATGAAGCTTTCTTT.

The chain has TRBV7-2 and TRBJ2-3; D remains ambiguous. CDR3 length: 13 amino acids. CDR1 SGHTA and CDR2 FQGNSA come from the germline V gene. V lost 8 bases and J 2 bases, leaving 11 bases between the germline ends. CDR3 region: CASGSENTDTQYF. In nucleotides, the CDR3 is TGTGCCAGCGGTTCGGAAAACACAGATACGCAGTATTTT.

Only a few counts were recorded for this clonotype. The V and J genes are TRBV25-1 and TRBJ1-4; TRBD1 matches at 7 bases. The CDR3 extends over 14 amino acids. V lost 4 bases to trimming and J lost 3 bases; unmatched junction nucleotides: 2. Per the germline V gene, CDR1 is MGHDK and CDR2 is SYGVNS. The CDR3 loop is CASSAGGANEKLFF. The CDR3 DNA sequence: TGTGCCAGCAGTGCAGGGGGAGCTAATGAAAAACTGTTTTTT.

V gene TRBV25-1 combines with J gene TRBJ1-6, with D tentatively TRBD1 (5 bases). Germline values: CDR1 MGHDK, CDR2 SYGVNS. The germline V and J ends were trimmed by 6 bases and 3 bases, with 12 bases remaining between them. The CDR3 covers 15 residues. Here the CDR3 reads CASRQTAFYNSPLHF. The CDR3 DNA reads as TGTGCCAGCAGGCAGACAGCCTTCTATAATTCACCCCTCCACTTT.

This sequence joins TRBV18 and TRBJ2-5; D is perhaps TRBD2 (5 bases). Near its end, the DNA agrees better with TRBJ2-7, so the J call may be wrong. The CDR3 extends over 11 amino acids. CDR1 and CDR2 (germline): KGHSH, LQKENI. The CDR3 DNA reads TGTGCCAGCACAACAGAGGGCGAGCAGTACTTC. It encodes CASTTEGEQYF.

This chain uses TRBV7-9 with TRBJ2-3, with 9 bases aligning to TRBD1. This CDR3 is 14 amino acids long. V lost 2 bases to trimming and J lost 14 bases; unmatched junction nucleotides: 11. Germline V gives CDR1 SEHNR, CDR2 FQNEAQ (reference sequence). Written as DNA, the CDR3 is TGTGCCAGCAGCTTACTGGCAGGACAGGGGTTCTCGTATTTT. This codes for CASSLLAGQGFSYF.

With respect to this clonotype: A much larger clone is a single base away; this may be a read error. The rearrangement uses TRBV4-3 and TRBJ2-7; 8 nucleotides align to TRBD2. The ends lost 1 base at V and 2 bases at J; junction bases unmatched: 4. Germline V gives CDR1 LGHNA, CDR2 YSLEER. This CDR3 spans 15 amino acids. The CDR3 protein is CASSQGRAGAYEQYF. The CDR3 nucleotides are TGCGCCAGCAGCCAAGGACGAGCGGGGGCCTACGAGCAGTACTTC.

This clonotype was recorded a few times. The rearrangement links TRBV12-3 or TRBV12-4 to TRBJ1-5; the D is unclear. V dropped 3 bases and J dropped 0 bases, with 6 bases sitting between them. The CDR3 runs 14 residues. The CDR3 loop is CASSFRTSNQPQHF. The DNA for the CDR3 is TGTGCCAGCAGTTTCAGAACTAGCAATCAGCCCCAGCATTTT.

For this clonotype: The junction shows a germline mismatch at one end, possibly a read error. The genes are TRBV6-2 or TRBV6-3 and TRBJ2-7; 14 bases map to TRBD2. This CDR3 region has 15 residues. From germline, CDR1 is MNHEY and CDR2 SVGEGT. The CDR3 DNA reads as TGTGTCAGCAGGCCGGGACTAGCGGGAGTAGGAGAGCAGTACTTC. Its translation is CVSRPGLAGVGEQYF.

A few counts support this clonotype. The rearrangement links TRBV6-2 or TRBV6-3 to TRBJ2-7; 7 nucleotides match TRBD1. The CDR3 has 13 residues. Trimming at V came to 7 bases and at J to 4 bases, leaving 7 bases not matched to a gene. Looked up from germline, CDR1 is MNHEY and CDR2 is SVGEGT. CDR3 region: CASNSDRWYEQYF. CDR3 coding DNA: TGTGCCAGCAATTCGGACAGGTGGTACGAGCAGTACTTC.

The V and J genes are TRBV20-1 and TRBJ2-5; possibly TRBD1 for D (6 bases). The CDR3 sequence is 16 residues long. V dropped 0 bases and J dropped 4 bases, with 18 bases sitting between them. Germline V lookup: CDR1 DFQATT, CDR2 SNEGSKA (reference sequence). The DNA of the CDR3 is TGCAGTGCTAGAGATTCCCGAGGTAGCAGGGGAGAGACCCAGTACTTC. The encoded protein is CSARDSRGSRGETQYF.

This clonotype was observed a handful of times. This chain links TRBV29-1 with TRBJ1-1; 9 bases line up with TRBD1. V shed 6 bases, J shed 2 bases, and the junction held 7 bases outside the gene matches. This CDR3 region has 14 residues. Per germline, CDR1 SQVTM and CDR2 ANQGSEA. The DNA of the CDR3 is TGCAGCGTCCTCCGGGACAGGGCCAACACTGAAGCTTTCTTT. It encodes CSVLRDRANTEAFF.

The J gene is TRBJ1-3, the V gene TRBV4-3, with D possibly being TRBD1 (5 bases). Germline CDR1 reads LGHNA; CDR2 reads YSLEER. V shed 2 bases and J shed 1 base, with 12 bases lying between them. This CDR3 is built from 16 residues. The CDR3, as DNA: TGCGCCAGCAGCCAAAGTGTCGCAGGGTCTGGAAACACCATATATTTT. Amino acid sequence: CASSQSVAGSGNTIYF.

This clonotype was detected a few times. The chain is built from TRBV20-1 and TRBJ1-2, with a tentative D call TRBD1 (5 bases). Trimming stripped 3 bases from V and 1 base from J, with 21 bases between. The CDR3 has 17 residues. Per germline, CDR1 DFQATT and CDR2 SNEGSKA (reference sequence). CDR3 bases: TGCAGTGCTAGGGACGCGCAGGGCCTACTATATAACTATGGCTACACCTTC. As protein: CSARDAQGLLYNYGYTF.

V and J are TRBV12-3 or TRBV12-4 and TRBJ1-1, with D possibly being TRBD1 (6 bases). Trimming pared 4 bases from V and 0 bases from J, leaving 9 bases between. This CDR3 contains 14 residues. CDR3 coding DNA: TGTGCCAGCAGTTGGGGGCCCATGAACACTGAAGCTTTCTTT. Amino acids: CASSWGPMNTEAFF.

The genes are TRBV12-3 or TRBV12-4 and TRBJ2-3, with 8 bases that match TRBD2. The CDR3 runs to 16 residues. V trimming: 1 base; J trimming: 4 bases; junction bases outside the gene matches: 7. The CDR3 DNA sequence: TGTGCCAGCAGTTTAGAAGGCGGGGGGCAGGCAGATACGCAGTATTTT. This codes for CASSLEGGGQADTQYF.

V gene TRBV15 combines with J gene TRBJ2-1; D may be TRBD1 or TRBD2 (5 bases each). The CDR3 is made up of 15 amino acids. Germline CDR1 and CDR2: LNHNV and YYDKDF (reference sequence). V was trimmed by 0 bases and J by 4 bases, leaving 10 bases between them. The CDR3, as DNA: TGTGCCACCAGCAGAGATGGGGACCCTTACAATGAGCAGTTCTTC. As protein: CATSRDGDPYNEQFF.

As for this clonotype: An end of the junction does not agree with germline; a read error may underlie this. The rearrangement joins TRBV15 to TRBJ2-3; no definite D call. CDR1 is LNHNV, CDR2 YYDKDF, per germline (reference sequence). CDR3 length: 15 amino acids. CDR3 bases: TGTGCCACCAGCAGAGATCGGCAGCTCACAAATACGCAGTATTTT. Residues: CATSRDRQLTNTQYF.

This clonotype appeared a few times. Written as DNA, the CDR3 is TGTGCCAGCAGTCACTACAGGGGGTCTATGCTAGATACGCAGTATTTT. It codes for CASSHYRGSMLDTQYF. The gene calls are TRBV27 and TRBJ2-3; 8 positions agree with TRBD1. CDR3 length: 16 amino acids. J was trimmed by 5 bases and V by 5 bases; bases with no gene match: 12. Germline loops: CDR1 MNHEY, CDR2 SMNVEV (reference sequence).